The 2 T cell receptor beta chains listed next were all sequenced from one sample in a study of shared clonotypes between healthy human individuals. The method was immunoSEQ multiplex PCR; TCRdb's version includes in-frame clones alone and lacks a portion of them. This table holds about 1.5 million clones, around 97% found once. The sample comprised naive CD4+ T cells sorted from blood. Stated subset: CD45RA+ positively selected. The receptors were gathered from a man aged 30-40 years in good health.

The rearrangement joins TRBV2 to TRBJ2-2; D not certain. The CDR3 covers 16 residues. V shed 6 bases and J shed 1 base, with 15 bases lying between them. Germline CDR1 reads SNHLY; CDR2 reads FYNNEI. CDR3 sequence: CASRGIGSLNTGELFF. The CDR3 DNA reads TGTGCCAGCAGAGGTATAGGCAGCTTGAACACCGGGGAGCTGTTTTTT.

The V and J genes are TRBV9 and TRBJ2-3, with TRBD2 matching over 12 bases. This CDR3 is 18 amino acids long. The V segment lost 0 bases and the J segment 2 bases; nucleotides outside the gene matches: 7. Germline V gene sequence: CDR1 SGDLS, CDR2 YYNGEE. CDR3 DNA sequence: TGTGCCAGCAGCGTAGGCCTAGCGGGAGGGCCACACACAGATACGCAGTATTTT. This translates into CASSVGLAGGPHTDTQYF.